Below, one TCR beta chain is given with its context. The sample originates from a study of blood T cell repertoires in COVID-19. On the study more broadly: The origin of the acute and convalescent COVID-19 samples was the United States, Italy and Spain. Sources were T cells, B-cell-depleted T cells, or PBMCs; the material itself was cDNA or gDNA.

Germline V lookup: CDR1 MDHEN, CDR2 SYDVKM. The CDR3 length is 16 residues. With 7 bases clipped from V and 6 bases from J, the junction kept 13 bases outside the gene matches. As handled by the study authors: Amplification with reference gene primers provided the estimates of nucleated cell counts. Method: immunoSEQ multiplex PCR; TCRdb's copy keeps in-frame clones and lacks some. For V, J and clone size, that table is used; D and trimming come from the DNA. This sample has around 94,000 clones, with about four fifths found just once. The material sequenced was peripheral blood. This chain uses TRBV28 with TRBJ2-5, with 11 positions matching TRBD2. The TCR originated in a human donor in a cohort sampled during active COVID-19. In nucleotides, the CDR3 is TGTGCCAGCACCTCCACTAGCGGGGGAAATACAAAGACCCAGTACTTC. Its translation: CASTSTSGGNTKTQYF.